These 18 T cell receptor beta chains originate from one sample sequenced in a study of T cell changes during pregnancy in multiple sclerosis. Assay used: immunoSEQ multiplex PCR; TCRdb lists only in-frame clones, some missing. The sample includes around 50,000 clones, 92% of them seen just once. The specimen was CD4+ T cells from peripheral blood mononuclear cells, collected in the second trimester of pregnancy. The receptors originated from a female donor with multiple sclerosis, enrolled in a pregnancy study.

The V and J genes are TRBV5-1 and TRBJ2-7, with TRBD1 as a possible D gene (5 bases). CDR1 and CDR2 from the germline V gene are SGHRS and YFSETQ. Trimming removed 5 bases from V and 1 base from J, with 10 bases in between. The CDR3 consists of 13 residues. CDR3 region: CASRKDISYEQYF. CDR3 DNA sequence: TGCGCCAGCAGAAAGGACATTTCCTACGAGCAGTACTTC.

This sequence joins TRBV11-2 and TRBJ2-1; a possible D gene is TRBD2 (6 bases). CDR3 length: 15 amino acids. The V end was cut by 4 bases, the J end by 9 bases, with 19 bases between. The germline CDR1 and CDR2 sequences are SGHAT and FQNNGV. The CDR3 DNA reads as TGTGCCAGCAGCTCCCACACTAGCCCGACGTTTGAGCAGTTCTTC. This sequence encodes CASSSHTSPTFEQFF. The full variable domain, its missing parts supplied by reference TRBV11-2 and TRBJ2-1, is EAGVAQSPRYKIIEKRQSVAFWCNPISGHATLYWYQQILGQGPKLLIQFQNNGVVDDSQLPKDRFSAERLKGVDSTLKIQPAKLEDSAVYLCASSSHTSPTFEQFFGPGTRLTVL.

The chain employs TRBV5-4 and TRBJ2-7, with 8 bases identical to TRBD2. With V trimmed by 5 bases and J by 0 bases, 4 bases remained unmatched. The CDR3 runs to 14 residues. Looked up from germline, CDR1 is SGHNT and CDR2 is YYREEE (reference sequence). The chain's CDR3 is CASSVSGSSYEQYF. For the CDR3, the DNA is TGTGCCAGCAGTGTCAGCGGGAGCTCCTACGAGCAGTACTTC.

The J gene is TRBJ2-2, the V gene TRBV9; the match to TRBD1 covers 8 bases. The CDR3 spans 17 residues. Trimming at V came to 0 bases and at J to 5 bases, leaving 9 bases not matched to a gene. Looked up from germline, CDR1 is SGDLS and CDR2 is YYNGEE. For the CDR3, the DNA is TGTGCCAGCAGCGTAGCCGGGGACAGGTATGAAACCGGGGAGCTGTTTTTT. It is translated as CASSVAGDRYETGELFF.

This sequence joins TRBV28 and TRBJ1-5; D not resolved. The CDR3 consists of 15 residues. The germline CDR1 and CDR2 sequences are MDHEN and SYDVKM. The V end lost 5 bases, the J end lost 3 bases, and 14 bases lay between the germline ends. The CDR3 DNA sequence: TGTGCCAGCAGTGCCGGTCGCAACTACAATCAGCCCCAGCATTTT. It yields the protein CASSAGRNYNQPQHF.

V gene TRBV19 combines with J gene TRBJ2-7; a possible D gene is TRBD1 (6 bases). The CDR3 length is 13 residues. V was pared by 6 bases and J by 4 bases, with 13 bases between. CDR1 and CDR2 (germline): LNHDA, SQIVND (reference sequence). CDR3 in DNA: TGTGCCAGTAGCTCAGGGGCGAGATACGAGCAGTACTTC. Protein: CASSSGARYEQYF. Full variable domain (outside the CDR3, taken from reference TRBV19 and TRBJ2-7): DGGITQSPKYLFRKEGQNVTLSCEQNLNHDAMYWYRQDPGQGLRLIYYSQIVNDFQKGDIAEGYSVSREKKESFPLTVTSAQKNPTAFYLCASSSGARYEQYFGPGTRLTVT.

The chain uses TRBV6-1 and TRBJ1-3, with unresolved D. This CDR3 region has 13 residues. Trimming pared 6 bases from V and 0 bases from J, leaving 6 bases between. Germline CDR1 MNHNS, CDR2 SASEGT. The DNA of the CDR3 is TGTGCCAGCAGGCGCCTCTCTGGAAACACCATATATTTT. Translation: CASRRLSGNTIYF.

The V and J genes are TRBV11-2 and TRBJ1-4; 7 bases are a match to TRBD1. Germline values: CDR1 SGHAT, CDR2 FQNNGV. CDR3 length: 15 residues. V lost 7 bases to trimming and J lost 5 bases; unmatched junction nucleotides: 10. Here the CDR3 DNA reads TGTGCCAGCACGATACAGGGGCGTCCCAATGAAAAACTGTTTTTT. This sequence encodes CASTIQGRPNEKLFF.

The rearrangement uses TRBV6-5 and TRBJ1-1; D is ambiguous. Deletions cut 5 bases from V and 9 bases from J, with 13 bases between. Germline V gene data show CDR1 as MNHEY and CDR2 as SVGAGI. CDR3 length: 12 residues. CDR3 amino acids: CASSDRGYQAFF. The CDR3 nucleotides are TGTGCCAGCAGTGACCGGGGATACCAAGCTTTCTTT.

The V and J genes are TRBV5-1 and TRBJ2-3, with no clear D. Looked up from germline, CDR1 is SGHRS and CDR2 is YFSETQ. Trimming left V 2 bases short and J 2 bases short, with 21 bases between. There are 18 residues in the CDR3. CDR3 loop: CASSLGRLASLSTDTQYF. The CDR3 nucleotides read TGCGCCAGCAGCTTAGGCAGGTTGGCTTCCTTATCCACAGATACGCAGTATTTT. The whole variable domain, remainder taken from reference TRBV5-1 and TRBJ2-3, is KAGVTQTPRYLIKTRGQQVTLSCSPISGHRSVSWYQQTPGQGLQFLFEYFSETQRNKGNFPGRFSGRQFSNSRSEMNVSTLELGDSALYLCASSLGRLASLSTDTQYFGPGTRLTVL.

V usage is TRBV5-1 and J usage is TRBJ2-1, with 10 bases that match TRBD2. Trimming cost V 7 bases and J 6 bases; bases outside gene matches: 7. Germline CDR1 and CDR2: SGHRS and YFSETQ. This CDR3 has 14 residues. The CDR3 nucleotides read TGCGCCAGCCAGCTGGTAGCGGGAGGCAATGAGCAGTTCTTC. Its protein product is CASQLVAGGNEQFF.

This CDR3 is CASMAGRAMNTEAFF. For the CDR3, the DNA is TGTGCCAGCATGGCAGGGCGTGCGATGAACACTGAAGCTTTCTTT. V and J are TRBV6-1 and TRBJ1-1; tentative D call: TRBD1 (5 bases). Trimming cost V 7 bases and J 0 bases, with 15 bases left between them. The V gene's germline CDR1 is MNHNS and CDR2 SASEGT. This CDR3 has 15 residues.

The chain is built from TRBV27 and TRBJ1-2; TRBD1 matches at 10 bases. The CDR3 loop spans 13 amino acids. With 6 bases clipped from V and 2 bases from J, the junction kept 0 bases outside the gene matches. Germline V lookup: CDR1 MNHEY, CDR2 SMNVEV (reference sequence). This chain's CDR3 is CASRTGGNYGYTF. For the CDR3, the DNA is TGTGCCAGCAGGACAGGGGGCAACTATGGCTACACCTTC.

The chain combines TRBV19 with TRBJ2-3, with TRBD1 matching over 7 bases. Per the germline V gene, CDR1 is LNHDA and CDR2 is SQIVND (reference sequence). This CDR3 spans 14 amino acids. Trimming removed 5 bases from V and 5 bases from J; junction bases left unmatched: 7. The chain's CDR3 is CASSGTGAGDTQYF. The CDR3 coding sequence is TGTGCCAGTAGTGGAACAGGGGCTGGAGATACGCAGTATTTT.

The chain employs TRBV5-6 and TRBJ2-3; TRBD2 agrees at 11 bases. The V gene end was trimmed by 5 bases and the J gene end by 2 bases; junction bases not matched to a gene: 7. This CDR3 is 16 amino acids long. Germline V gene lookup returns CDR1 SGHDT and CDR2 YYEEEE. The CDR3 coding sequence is TGTGCCAGCAGGGACAGACTAGCGGGATACACAGATACGCAGTATTTT. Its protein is CASRDRLAGYTDTQYF.

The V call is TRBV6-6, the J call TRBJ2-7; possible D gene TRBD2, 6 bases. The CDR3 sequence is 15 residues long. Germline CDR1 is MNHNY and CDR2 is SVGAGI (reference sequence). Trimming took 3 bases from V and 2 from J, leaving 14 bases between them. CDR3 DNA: TGTGCCAGCAGTTATGATGGGAGGAGCCCCTACGAGCAGTACTTC. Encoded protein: CASSYDGRSPYEQYF.

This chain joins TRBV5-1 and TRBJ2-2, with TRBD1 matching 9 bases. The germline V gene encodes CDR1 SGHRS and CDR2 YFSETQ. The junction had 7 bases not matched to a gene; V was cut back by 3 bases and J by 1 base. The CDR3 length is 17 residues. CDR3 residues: CASSSTAGQGNTGELFF. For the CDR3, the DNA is TGCGCCAGCAGCTCGACCGCGGGACAGGGGAACACCGGGGAGCTGTTTTTT.

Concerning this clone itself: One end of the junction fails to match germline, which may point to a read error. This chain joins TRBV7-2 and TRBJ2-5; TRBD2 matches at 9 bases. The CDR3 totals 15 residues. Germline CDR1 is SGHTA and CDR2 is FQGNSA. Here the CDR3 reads CASSLAVAGVETQYF. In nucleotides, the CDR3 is TGTGCCAGCAGCCTAGCCGTAGCGGGAGTTGAGACCCAGTACTTC.